The clone carrying this T cell receptor (beta chain) was observed at least ten times. Its antigen is as yet unknown. The data were taken from a study of T-cell reconstitution after alpha-beta-depleted transplantation in children. Study results and caveats: T-cell counts and diversity at one year following transplant were attributed mainly to newly produced T cells.

Preparation of the TCRbeta library used unique molecular identifiers. TCRdb re-analysed the PCR reads in MiXCR, keeping a single row per CDR3 protein. The profile covers 350,000 to 500,000 distinct CDR3 sequences, with about 40% appearing a single time and around 29% taken by the ten largest. V shed 5 bases, J shed 7 bases, and the junction held 5 bases outside the gene matches. Germline V gene data show CDR1 as SGHTA and CDR2 as FQGNSA. The CDR3 totals 13 residues. The sequence derives from a girl aged 2-9 years with aplastic anemia, due to receive a stem cell transplant. Specimen: PBMCs, collected before TCRalphabeta/CD19-depleted stem cell transplant. V usage is TRBV7-2 and J usage is TRBJ2-7, with TRBD2 matching over 10 bases. CDR3 sequence reads: CASSISGRTEQYF. The CDR3 DNA follows: TGTGCCAGCAGCATTAGCGGGAGGACAGAGCAGTACTTC.